What follows are 6 T cell receptor beta chains derived from one specimen sequenced in a study of PD-1 blockade in mismatch repair-deficient tumors. TCRdb's table, derived via immunoSEQ multiplex PCR, lists solely in-frame clones and lacks some. The sample carries 120,000 or so clones, about 88% recorded once. The source was peripheral blood, collected 44 weeks after starting pembrolizumab. These receptors were taken from an adult with mismatch repair-deficient cancer.

J is TRBJ2-7 and V is TRBV27; TRBD1 matches at 9 bases. V lost 5 bases to trimming and J lost 2 bases; unmatched junction nucleotides: 4. The CDR3 is 14 residues long. Germline V gene sequence: CDR1 MNHEY, CDR2 SMNVEV (reference sequence). The CDR3 region has the DNA TGTGCCAGCAGTCCCACAGGGGGCCCCTACGAGCAGTACTTC. Translated, it gives CASSPTGGPYEQYF.

This clone turned up a few times. V gene TRBV5-5 combines with J gene TRBJ2-7; D is ambiguous. This CDR3 contains 13 residues. CDR1 is SGHKS, CDR2 YYEKEE, per germline (reference sequence). With 4 bases removed from V and 2 bases from J, the gap between germline ends came to 10 bases. The CDR3 sequence is CASSLGRTYEQYF. DNA for the CDR3: TGTGCCAGCAGCCTTGGACGGACCTACGAGCAGTACTTC.

The gene calls are TRBV7-9 and TRBJ2-3, with 9 positions matching TRBD1. The CDR3 has 17 amino acids. Germline assignment: CDR1 SEHNR and CDR2 FQNEAQ (reference sequence). Trimming removed 1 base from V and 6 bases from J; junction bases left unmatched: 11. The CDR3 bases are TGTGCCAGCAGCTTAGTGGGACAGGGCGGGTTCGGGGATACGCAGTATTTT. This encodes CASSLVGQGGFGDTQYF.

This rearrangement joins TRBV18 to TRBJ1-2; D ambiguous. This CDR3 contains 14 residues. Germline assignment: CDR1 KGHSH and CDR2 LQKENI. With 9 bases removed from V and 3 bases from J, the gap between germline ends came to 17 bases. This CDR3 reads CASSMSAGDYGYTF. In DNA, the CDR3 is TGTGCCAGTTCAATGTCAGCGGGAGACTATGGCTACACCTTC.

The chain is built from TRBV18 and TRBJ2-1; TRBD1 aligns across 8 bases. Germline CDR1 and CDR2: KGHSH and LQKENI. V was pared by 3 bases and J by 3 bases, with 4 bases of the junction left unmatched. The CDR3 extends over 15 amino acids. This chain's CDR3 is CASSPGTGVYNEQFF. CDR3 coding DNA: TGTGCCAGCTCACCGGGGACAGGAGTCTACAATGAGCAGTTCTTC.

The chain employs TRBV7-6 and TRBJ2-1; 9 positions agree with TRBD2. Germline V CDR1 and CDR2: SGHVS, FNYEAQ. The J segment lost 8 bases and the V segment lost 5 bases, leaving 13 bases of the junction unmatched. The CDR3 covers 16 residues. The CDR3 here is CASSRLSSGSMDEQFF. The CDR3, as DNA: TGTGCCAGCAGCCGTCTTAGTAGCGGGAGTATGGATGAGCAGTTCTTC.